The sequence of this T cell receptor (beta chain) was determined in a study of blood T cell repertoires in COVID-19. As for the study in general: There were acute and convalescent COVID-19 samples, and they came from the United States, Italy and Spain. PBMCs, B-cell-depleted T cells, or T cells provided the cDNA or gDNA that made up the material.

Authors' analysis steps: Reference gene primer amplification gave estimated nucleated cell counts. The data were produced by immunoSEQ multiplex PCR, yet TCRdb's version contains in-frame clones alone and is incomplete. V, J and clone size derive from that table, while D and trimming were established from the DNA sequence. The sample has 52,000 or so clones, 90% seen once; the top ten hold about 10%. The CDR3 sequence is 15 residues long. Looked up from germline, CDR1 is SGHDT and CDR2 is YYEEEE. The V end was cut by 2 bases, the J end by 0 bases, with 11 bases between. This sequence originates from an elderly woman with acute or convalescent COVID-19. The chain combines TRBV5-6 with TRBJ1-1; D ambiguous. Sequenced: peripheral blood. For the CDR3, the DNA is TGTGCCAGCAGCTTTGTTGGGCAGATGAACACTGAAGCTTTCTTT. Translated: CASSFVGQMNTEAFF.